This TCR beta chain came from a study of PD-L1 blockade in urothelial cancer. Looking at the study overall: Timepoints chosen for blood analysis were 3 weeks (second dose) and 6 weeks after treatment start.

As to time point: peripheral blood 6 weeks after treatment start. As regards this clone: Its antigen is unidentified.

Method: immunoSEQ multiplex PCR; TCRdb's copy keeps in-frame clones and lacks some. The table has some 120,000 clones, around 89% seen once. Notes on the study in general: At the 3-week point, tumor-associated blood clones expanded more in durable-benefit patients.

The germline CDR1 and CDR2 sequences are MGHRA and YSYEKL. CDR3 length equals 16 residues. The trim removed 4 bases at V and 5 bases at J, leaving 10 bases unmatched. This material consisted of PBMCs, taken around atezolizumab (anti-PD-L1) treatment. The clonotype comes from a man in his sixties with urothelial cancer. V gene TRBV4-1 combines with J gene TRBJ1-4, with TRBD1 identical over 7 bases. The CDR3 sequence is CASSLSAGTENEKLFF. The CDR3 DNA sequence: TGCGCCAGCAGCCTGTCCGCCGGGACAGAAAATGAAAAACTGTTTTTT.